This T cell receptor beta chain was profiled in a study of CD4+ T cells in melanoma. This clone showed up just once. Its antigen is not identified. The CDR3 loop spans 15 amino acids. Trimming removed 5 bases from V and 4 bases from J; junction bases left unmatched: 5. Looked up from germline, CDR1 is LNHDA and CDR2 is SQIVND (reference sequence). The data were produced by immunoSEQ multiplex PCR, yet TCRdb's version contains in-frame clones alone and is incomplete. The repertoire holds about 9,000 clones, with 60% to 75% as singletons. Study observations and caveats: A reported correlation linked neoantigen-specific CD4+ T cells to CD8+, macrophage and B cell function. Diverse differentiation states were reported for melanoma neoantigen-specific CD4+ T cells.

The rearrangement links TRBV19 to TRBJ2-6; 7 bases match TRBD1. Sequenced input: cells from a culture (not recorded whether cultured in vitro). The TCR sequence derives from a human donor with melanoma. The DNA of the CDR3 is TGTGCCAGTAGTTCGACAGGGTACGGGGCCAACGTCCTGACTTTC. Encoded protein: CASSSTGYGANVLTF.